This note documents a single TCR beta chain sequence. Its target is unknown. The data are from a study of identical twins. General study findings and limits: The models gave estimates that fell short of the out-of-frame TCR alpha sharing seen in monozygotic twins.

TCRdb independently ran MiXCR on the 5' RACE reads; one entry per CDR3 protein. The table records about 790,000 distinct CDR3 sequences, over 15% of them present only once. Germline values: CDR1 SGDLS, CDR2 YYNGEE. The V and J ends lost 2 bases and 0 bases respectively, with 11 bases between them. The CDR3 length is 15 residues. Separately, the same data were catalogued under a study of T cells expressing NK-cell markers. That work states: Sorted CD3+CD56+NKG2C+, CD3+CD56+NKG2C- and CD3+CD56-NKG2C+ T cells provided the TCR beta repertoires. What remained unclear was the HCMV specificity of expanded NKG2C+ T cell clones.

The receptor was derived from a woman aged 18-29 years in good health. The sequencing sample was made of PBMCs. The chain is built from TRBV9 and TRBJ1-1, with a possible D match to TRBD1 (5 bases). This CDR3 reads CASSVEQVLNTEAFF. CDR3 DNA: TGTGCCAGCAGCGTGGAACAGGTCCTGAACACTGAAGCTTTCTTT.